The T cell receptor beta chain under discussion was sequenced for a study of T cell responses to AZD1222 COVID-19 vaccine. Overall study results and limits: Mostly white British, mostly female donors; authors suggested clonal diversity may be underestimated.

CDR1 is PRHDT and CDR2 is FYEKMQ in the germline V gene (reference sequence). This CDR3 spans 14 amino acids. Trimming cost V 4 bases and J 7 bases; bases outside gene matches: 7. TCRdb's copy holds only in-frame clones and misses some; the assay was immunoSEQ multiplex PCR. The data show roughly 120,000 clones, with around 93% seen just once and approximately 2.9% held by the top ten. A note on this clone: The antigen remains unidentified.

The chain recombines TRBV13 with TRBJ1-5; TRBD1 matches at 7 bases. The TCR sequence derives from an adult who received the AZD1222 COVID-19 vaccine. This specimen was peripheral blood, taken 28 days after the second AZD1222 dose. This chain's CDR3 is CASSSQTGRQPQHF. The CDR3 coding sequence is TGTGCCAGCAGCTCTCAGACAGGGCGACAGCCCCAGCATTTT. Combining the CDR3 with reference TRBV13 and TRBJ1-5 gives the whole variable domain AAGVIQSPRHLIKEKRETATLKCYPIPRHDTVYWYQQGPGQDPQFLISFYEKMQSDKGSIPDRFSAQQFSDYHSELNMSSLELGDSALYFCASSSQTGRQPQHFGDGTRLSIL.